These T cell receptor beta chains were read from a single sample in a study of beta chain features in type 1 diabetes. Clones were read by immunoSEQ multiplex PCR, and TCRdb kept only the in-frame ones, dropping some. The data show around 690,000 clones, with 9.5% to 15% seen just once and more than 0.09% held by the top ten. The source material was naive CD4+ T cells from blood. Source of these receptors: a young man with type 1 diabetes. CDR3s include the opening cysteine and the closing phenylalanine or tryptophan. Fields, in order: J gene, V gene, clone size, D gene, CDR3 protein, CDR3 DNA. D genes are given only for firm matches. Size values are once, few and many counts, or a class for expanded clones, and some rows have none.

J gene: TRBJ2-7; V gene: TRBV10-3; clone size: few; D gene: .; CDR3 protein: CAISGGAFEQYF; CDR3 DNA: TGTGCCATCAGTGGGGGAGCCTTCGAGCAGTACTTC
J gene: TRBJ2-7; V gene: TRBV6-1; clone size: .; D gene: .; CDR3 protein: CASSEPATSYEQYF; CDR3 DNA: TGTGCCAGCAGTGAACCCGCAACTTCCTACGAGCAGTACTTC
J gene: TRBJ1-2; V gene: TRBV7-9; clone size: many; D gene: .; CDR3 protein: CASSFLPGSDYGYTF; CDR3 DNA: TGTGCCAGCAGCTTTCTTCCAGGGAGCGACTATGGCTACACCTTC
J gene: TRBJ2-1; V gene: TRBV5-1; clone size: .; D gene: TRBD1; CDR3 protein: CASSSTGDNEQFF; CDR3 DNA: TGCGCCAGCAGCTCCACAGGGGACAATGAGCAGTTCTTC
J gene: TRBJ2-7; V gene: TRBV18; clone size: .; D gene: .; CDR3 protein: CASSPPTATEQYF; CDR3 DNA: TGTGCCAGCTCACCACCGACCGCAACCGAGCAGTACTTC
J gene: TRBJ2-3; V gene: TRBV25-1; clone size: .; D gene: .; CDR3 protein: CASSEFLGQSRTDTQYF; CDR3 DNA: TGTGCCAGCAGTGAATTCCTTGGACAGAGTCGCACAGATACGCAGTATTTT
J gene: TRBJ1-2; V gene: TRBV5-1; clone size: few; D gene: TRBD1; CDR3 protein: CASSPRDSGYTF; CDR3 DNA: TGCGCCAGCAGCCCCCGGGACAGCGGCTACACCTTC
J gene: TRBJ1-6; V gene: TRBV13; clone size: .; D gene: .; CDR3 protein: CASSFSTGPSSYNSPLHF; CDR3 DNA: TGTGCCAGCAGCTTTTCTACTGGGCCCAGCTCCTATAATTCACCCCTCCACTTT
J gene: TRBJ1-5; V gene: TRBV7-2; clone size: .; D gene: .; CDR3 protein: CASSLVPGNQPQHF; CDR3 DNA: TGTGCCAGCAGCTTAGTCCCAGGGAATCAGCCCCAGCATTTT
J gene: TRBJ1-5; V gene: TRBV9; clone size: .; D gene: .; CDR3 protein: CASSVGQASNQPQHF; CDR3 DNA: TGTGCCAGCAGCGTAGGGCAAGCGAGCAATCAGCCCCAGCATTTT
J gene: TRBJ2-1; V gene: TRBV7-3; clone size: few; D gene: TRBD2; CDR3 protein: CASSLGTSGNEQFF; CDR3 DNA: TGTGCCAGCAGCTTAGGGACTAGCGGCAATGAGCAGTTCTTC
J gene: TRBJ1-5; V gene: TRBV9; clone size: .; D gene: .; CDR3 protein: CASSGGGGNQPQHF; CDR3 DNA: TGTGCCAGCAGCGGTGGTGGAGGCAATCAGCCCCAGCATTTT
J gene: TRBJ1-6; V gene: TRBV28; clone size: few; D gene: .; CDR3 protein: CASSAAVYNSPLHF; CDR3 DNA: TGTGCCAGCAGTGCGGCGGTCTATAATTCACCCCTCCACTTT
J gene: TRBJ2-3; V gene: TRBV4-3; clone size: few; D gene: .; CDR3 protein: CASSQGQPSADTQYF; CDR3 DNA: TGCGCCAGCAGCCAAGGACAGCCGTCCGCAGATACGCAGTATTTT
J gene: TRBJ1-1; V gene: TRBV14; clone size: .; D gene: .; CDR3 protein: CASSQQGYTEAFF; CDR3 DNA: TGTGCCAGCAGCCAACAGGGATACACTGAAGCTTTCTTT
J gene: TRBJ2-1; V gene: TRBV7-9; clone size: .; D gene: .; CDR3 protein: CASSLIPRGHNEQFF; CDR3 DNA: TGTGCCAGCAGCTTAATCCCCAGGGGCCACAATGAGCAGTTCTTC
J gene: TRBJ2-5; V gene: TRBV28; clone size: .; D gene: .; CDR3 protein: CASSPDLLETQYF; CDR3 DNA: TGTGCCAGCAGCCCGGACTTGTTAGAGACCCAGTACTTC
J gene: TRBJ2-2; V gene: TRBV28; clone size: .; D gene: .; CDR3 protein: CASSLVHTGELFF; CDR3 DNA: TGTGCCAGCAGTTTGGTACACACCGGGGAGCTGTTTTTT
J gene: TRBJ2-3; V gene: TRBV29-1; clone size: few; D gene: TRBD1; CDR3 protein: CSVLSRDRTDTQYF; CDR3 DNA: TGCAGCGTTTTGTCCCGGGACAGGACAGATACGCAGTATTTT
J gene: TRBJ2-6; V gene: TRBV27; clone size: .; D gene: .; CDR3 protein: CASSLTTGMPSGANVLTF; CDR3 DNA: TGTGCCAGCAGCCTAACGACAGGAATGCCCTCTGGGGCCAACGTCCTGACTTTC
J gene: TRBJ2-1; V gene: TRBV29-1; clone size: few; D gene: TRBD2; CDR3 protein: CSAGLRTSGGPSYNEQFF; CDR3 DNA: TGCAGCGCCGGCCTCAGGACTAGCGGGGGCCCCTCCTACAATGAGCAGTTCTTC
J gene: TRBJ1-1; V gene: TRBV7-9; clone size: .; D gene: .; CDR3 protein: CASSRGPMNTEAFF; CDR3 DNA: TGTGCCAGCAGCCGCGGACCAATGAACACTGAAGCTTTCTTT
J gene: TRBJ1-5; V gene: TRBV29-1; clone size: .; D gene: .; CDR3 protein: CSVGGKGQPQHF; CDR3 DNA: TGCAGCGTTGGGGGGAAGGGTCAGCCCCAGCATTTT
J gene: TRBJ2-6; V gene: TRBV29-1; clone size: few; D gene: .; CDR3 protein: CSVDDRSGANVLTF; CDR3 DNA: TGCAGCGTGGACGATCGCTCTGGGGCCAACGTCCTGACTTTC
J gene: TRBJ1-4; V gene: TRBV2; clone size: .; D gene: .; CDR3 protein: CASSEGSTNEKLFF; CDR3 DNA: TGTGCCAGCAGTGAAGGATCAACTAATGAAAAACTGTTTTTT
J gene: TRBJ2-5; V gene: TRBV19; clone size: .; D gene: TRBD2; CDR3 protein: CASSTTSEQETQYF; CDR3 DNA: TGTGCCAGTAGTACTACTAGCGAACAAGAGACCCAGTACTTC
J gene: TRBJ2-3; V gene: TRBV7-2; clone size: .; D gene: TRBD2; CDR3 protein: CASSEQTSGGPQYF; CDR3 DNA: TGTGCCAGCAGCGAACAGACTAGCGGGGGGCCGCAGTATTTT
J gene: TRBJ1-1; V gene: TRBV23-1; clone size: .; D gene: .; CDR3 protein: CASSQRGVFTEAFF; CDR3 DNA: TGCGCCAGCAGTCAACGAGGGGTGTTCACTGAAGCTTTCTTT
J gene: TRBJ2-5; V gene: TRBV6-6; clone size: once; D gene: .; CDR3 protein: CASTLRGTGQETQYF; CDR3 DNA: TGTGCCAGCACCTTAAGGGGTACAGGCCAAGAGACCCAGTACTTC